The following is a TCR beta chain sequence with its context. The data originate from a study of T-cell memory formation after mild COVID-19. TCRdb recomputed calls from the 5' RACE reads with MiXCR, one row per CDR3 protein. The sample lists around 300,000 distinct CDR3 sequences, roughly an eighth occurring once. This TCR derives from a man younger than 35 who had mild COVID-19 (a few samples of this study predate the infection). Cell type and time point are not known. The specimen sequenced was PBMCs or a T cell subset sorted from them (not recorded which).

The CDR3 DNA reads TGTGCCAGCAGTGACTCGAAAATCGGACTAGCGGGACAAGAGACCCAGTACTTC. Translation gives CASSDSKIGLAGQETQYF. The V call is TRBV6-4, the J call TRBJ2-5; TRBD2 matches 12 bases. The CDR3 length is 18 residues. Unmatched junction bases numbered 7, after V lost 0 bases and J lost 2 bases. CDR1 is MRHNA and CDR2 is SNTAGT in the germline V gene.